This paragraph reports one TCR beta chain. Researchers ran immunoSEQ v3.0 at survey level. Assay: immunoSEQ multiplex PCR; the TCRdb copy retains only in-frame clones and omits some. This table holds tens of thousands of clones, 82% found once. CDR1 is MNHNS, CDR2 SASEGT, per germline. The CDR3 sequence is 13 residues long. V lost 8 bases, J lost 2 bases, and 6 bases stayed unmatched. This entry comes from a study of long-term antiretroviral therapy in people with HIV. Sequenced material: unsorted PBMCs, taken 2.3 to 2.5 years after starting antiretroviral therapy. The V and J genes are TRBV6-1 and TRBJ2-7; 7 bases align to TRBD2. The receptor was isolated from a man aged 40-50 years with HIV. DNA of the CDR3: TGTGCCAGCCAGCGGGACCGGACCTACGAGCAGTACTTC. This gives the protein CASQRDRTYEQYF.